This T cell receptor beta chain is from a study of T cells in localized non-small cell lung cancer. Study-level results: Tumor samples were not multi-region, leaving intratumor heterogeneity unexcluded. Appearance in adjacent lung was seen for a median 57 of the top 100 tumor clones. A higher density of T cells in blood coincided with extended overall survival. The study found T cell clonality highest in uninvolved adjacent lung, above tumor.

V was trimmed by 3 bases and J by 0 bases, leaving 14 bases between them. Germline V gene sequence: CDR1 KGHSH, CDR2 LQKENI. This CDR3 is 16 amino acids long. Using immunoSEQ multiplex PCR, the repertoire was profiled, and TCRdb retains in-frame clones only, with some absent. The sample yields tens of thousands of clones, 88% seen once. As regards this clone: Its matching antigen is unknown.

The sequencing here drew on peripheral blood mononuclear cells, taken before any cancer treatment. The clonotype was recovered from a woman aged 35-75 years with stage III lung adenocarcinoma. The V gene is TRBV18, the J gene TRBJ1-2; TRBD1 is a possible D gene (6 bases). The CDR3 here is CASSPLGQKPNYGYTF. The CDR3 bases are TGTGCCAGCTCACCCCTAGGACAGAAACCTAACTATGGCTACACCTTC.